The subject of this entry is one T cell receptor beta chain. Its target is unknown. CDR1 is SGHRS and CDR2 is YFSETQ in the germline V gene. The CDR3 runs 17 residues. The data derive from a study of OX40 agonist ivuxolimab in advanced cancers. Study-wide results and limits: Expanded peripheral T cell antigen specificity was not determined.

Some clones are missing from TCRdb's copy, which holds only in-frame ones; the method was immunoSEQ multiplex PCR. Altogether approximately 50,000 clones are present, roughly 73% being singletons, with the ten largest covering roughly 2.5%. Here the sequenced sample was CD4+ or CD8+ T cells sorted from blood, taken in a trial of the OX40 agonist ivuxolimab. This sequence originates from an adult with an advanced solid tumor such as melanoma, head and neck, liver or kidney cancer. The V gene is TRBV5-1, the J gene TRBJ2-5; 8 nucleotides line up with TRBD2. The J call may be in error: the DNA end matches TRBJ2-7 better. The CDR3 region has the DNA TGCGCCAGCAGCTTGTTTGGGCGGACAGCGGGAGCCTACGAGCAGTACTTC. Protein sequence: CASSLFGRTAGAYEQYF.